The 8 T cell receptor beta chains in this list originate from one sample, sequenced in a study of blood T cells in healthy people across ages. Then a second PCR, running about 6 to 11 cycles, was carried out with a sample-barcoded 5' primer and a J-beta primer mix. TCRdb processed the 5' RACE reads anew with MiXCR; each CDR3 protein has one entry. The sample lists around 1,500,000 distinct CDR3 sequences; 28% were seen once. Sequencing used blood. The receptors stem from a young woman in good health.

The rearrangement uses TRBV29-1 and TRBJ2-7; D gene unclear. CDR1 is SQVTM and CDR2 is ANQGSEA in the germline V gene. The CDR3 is 14 amino acids. V was clipped by 4 bases and J by 3 bases, with 16 bases between them. This CDR3 reads CSVGSGESNYEQYF. The CDR3 DNA reads TGCAGCGTTGGTTCCGGAGAGAGTAACTACGAGCAGTACTTC.

The chain links TRBV4-1 to TRBJ2-5, with a possible D match to TRBD2 (5 bases). Looked up from germline, CDR1 is MGHRA and CDR2 is YSYEKL. The V end was cut by 4 bases, the J end by 4 bases, with 13 bases between. CDR3 length: 14 amino acids. CDR3 sequence: CASSPGSMRETQYF. DNA for the CDR3: TGCGCCAGCAGCCCGGGATCAATGAGAGAGACCCAGTACTTC.

Concerning this clonotype: This could be a read error, since a much larger clone is one nucleotide away. The chain joins TRBV18 to TRBJ2-3; D possibly corresponds to TRBD1 (5 bases). Trimming removed 8 bases at V and 5 bases at J, with 11 bases between. The CDR3 runs to 12 residues. Germline CDR1 and CDR2: KGHSH and LQKENI. CDR3 in amino acids: CASGASGDTQYF. CDR3 in DNA: TGTGCCAGCGGGGCGTCCGGAGATACGCAGTATTTT.

This clonotype has just one count. This chain joins TRBV11-2 and TRBJ2-3; 7 nucleotides align to TRBD2. The CDR3 loop spans 15 amino acids. Trimming removed 2 bases from V and 5 bases from J; junction bases left unmatched: 7. Per germline, CDR1 SGHAT and CDR2 FQNNGV. The CDR3 DNA reads TGTGCCAGCAGCTTAAGCGGGGCCGGAATAGATACGCAGTATTTT. It encodes CASSLSGAGIDTQYF.

This chain connects TRBV7-2 to TRBJ2-7; 7 positions agree with TRBD1. V lost 4 bases and J lost 0; bases outside the gene matches: 6. The CDR3 is made up of 15 amino acids. From germline, CDR1 is SGHTA and CDR2 FQGNSA. The CDR3 nucleotides read TGTGCCAGCAGCTCTTTCGGGACAGACTCCTACGAGCAGTACTTC. Amino acid sequence: CASSSFGTDSYEQYF.

The rearrangement joins TRBV7-9 to TRBJ2-7, with D possibly matching TRBD1 (5 bases). Germline V CDR1 and CDR2: SEHNR, FQNEAQ (reference sequence). The V end was cut by 5 bases, the J end by 3 bases, with 14 bases between. The CDR3 runs 14 residues. The DNA for the CDR3 is TGTGCCAGCAGCCCCCCCCCCCAGGGCTACGAGCAGTACTTC. This encodes CASSPPPQGYEQYF.

This clonotype has a handful of counts. The chain links TRBV15 to TRBJ1-2; possible D gene TRBD1, 6 bases. Germline values: CDR1 LNHNV, CDR2 YYDKDF (reference sequence). The ends were cut back, 0 bases at V and 5 bases at J, with 19 bases in the middle. This CDR3 spans 17 amino acids. CDR3 loop: CATSRESPPWGAYGYTF. The CDR3 DNA reads as TGTGCCACCAGCAGAGAGAGTCCCCCTTGGGGGGCGTATGGCTACACCTTC.

This clonotype was detected only a few times. The chain recombines TRBV6-5 with TRBJ1-5, with D tentatively TRBD1 (6 bases). The CDR3 runs to 15 residues. CDR1 is MNHEY, CDR2 SVGAGI, per germline. Trimming pared 7 bases from V and 0 bases from J, leaving 13 bases between. The CDR3, as DNA: TGTGCCAGCAAGTTCGACAGGAGTAGCAATCAGCCCCAGCATTTT. This codes for CASKFDRSSNQPQHF.